Here is one TCR beta chain with its context. Its target is unknown. The junction had 0 bases not matched to a gene; V was cut back by 0 bases and J by 2 bases. There are 15 residues in the CDR3. Germline CDR1 and CDR2: LNHNV and YYDKDF (reference sequence). This sample is part of a study of cytomegalovirus exposure and HLA in healthy donors. Study-wide findings and caveats: It was found in a later analysis that first-cohort TCR clusters tended to co-occur in the 90 to 150 validation repertoires. A classifier reportedly called cytomegalovirus status with high sensitivity and specificity. Most TCR sequences were seen very rarely across donors, but some public TCRs occurred in many. It was around 160 TCR beta chains that were listed as cytomegalovirus-associated.

Method: immunoSEQ multiplex PCR; TCRdb's copy keeps in-frame clones and lacks some. The table includes about 58,000 clones, around 90% detected once. Sequencing was performed on PBMCs. This receptor was obtained from a man aged 18 to 35 in good health and CMV-seronegative. This chain uses TRBV15 with TRBJ1-5, with 8 bases aligning to TRBD1. The CDR3 DNA follows: TGTGCCACCAGCAGAGAACAGGGGGGCAATCAGCCCCAGCATTTT. Amino acids: CATSREQGGNQPQHF.